This record covers a single T cell receptor beta chain. There is no known antigen for this receptor. It has no much larger one-base neighbor in the sample; base qualities were not kept. This specimen belongs to a study of shared clonotypes between healthy human individuals (dated by TCRdb to about 2020). Regarding the study in general: A couple of women and a few men aged 18 to 49 years were included in the cohort. To estimate repertoire size and how much clonotypes are shared between individuals, the study performed deep sequencing of blood TCR repertoires from a handful of healthy adults. Libraries were prepared and TCR repertoires were sequenced by different laboratories using diverse techniques, in order to increase sequencing depth and limit assay-specific biases. Each donor's leukapheresis produced roughly between roughly 0.85 and 9.5 billion PBMCs. On the study overall, not on this receptor specifically: Based on pairwise subsampling, the degree of clonotype sharing among donors was expected to be affected by sequencing depth. Sampling was restricted to blood, and TCR repertoires in tissues likely differ from the TCR repertoires found in blood. The small number of donors limited the genetic and exposure-history diversity represented.

Using the deep immunoSEQ assay, multiplex PCR amplified TCR CDR3 regions from genomic DNA. Genomic DNA extracted from each cell subset was distributed evenly over all wells of several immunoSEQ 96-well plates, and each plate served as one replicate. For unsorted PBMC, approximately 0.3 ug of genomic DNA, equivalent to roughly 30,000 T cell genomes, went into each replicate PCR. Genomic DNA from unsorted PBMC was sequenced over ten immunoSEQ deep assay plates. The purified libraries were quantified using a Qubit 3.0 fluorometer, sized with a Bioanalyzer 2100, and then quantified again using the KAPA Library Quantification kit. Every immunoSEQ 96-well plate was sequenced on a dedicated single-read 150-cycle Illumina NextSeq 550 flow cell. The paper's data handling went like this. Because only junctional sequences without quality scores were contained in the immunoSEQ output, filtering matching that applied to full-length reads could not be performed. To assign V/J genes and CDR3, sequences were annotated using PyIR, a Python wrapper for IgBLAST v1.9, with IMGT germline references. Reads were filtered out if the reads had weak V/J assignments (E-value above 1e-6), no CDR3, stop codons, out-of-frame junctions, or ambiguous translated residues. A V3J clonotype was defined by an identical inferred V gene, J gene, and CDR3 amino acid sequence. Percentage overlap between repertoires was computed as shared unique clonotypes divided by the size of the smaller repertoire. Three approaches were used to assess repertoire richness: RTK rarefaction, the Chao1 estimator, and Recon v2.1 estimates of unobserved clonotypes. The table was pulled from immuneACCESS by TCRdb, which kept in-frame rearrangements only. Such tables lose some clones; where checked, under half of the loss comes from unresolved V genes, and the rest has no known cause. V, J and clone size derive from that table, while D and trimming were established from the DNA sequence. The sample table contains more than 400,000 clones; only one count was recorded for over 75% of them. The ten top clones hold 9.5% to 15% of the sample.

Healthy HIV-negative adults with no recently reported acute infections or vaccinations were included as donors. Every donor was a Caucasian adult residing in Nashville, Tennessee, USA. For unsorted samples, some 100 million PBMCs were counted, and genomic DNA was extracted using the QIAamp DNA Blood Mini kit. Blood was obtained by leukapheresis, after which PBMCs were separated by Ficoll-Histopaque density gradient centrifugation and cryopreserved in liquid nitrogen vapor phase. Including cysteine and phenylalanine, the CDR3 has 13 amino acids. The CDR3 DNA has 39 bases and is translated from base 1. From the germline V gene, CDR1 is SGHRS and CDR2 is YFSETQ. Here V drops 3 bases and J drops 2 bases, and the junction holds 2 bases not matched to any gene.

The rearrangement joined TRBV5-1 to TRBJ2-7; TRBD1 aligns with 7 central bases. The sequence came from a middle-aged woman in good health. Some clones in this sample may be carry-over from other donors' samples. Input material: PBMCs. CDR3 reads: CASSWDRPYEQYF. The nucleotide sequence reads TGCGCCAGCAGCTGGGACAGACCCTACGAGCAGTACTTC.